The 3 T cell receptor beta chains given below trace back to one sample, sequenced in a study of Graves' ophthalmopathy and Graves' hyperthyroidism. For repertoire sequencing, the TCR beta CDR3 regions were amplified from RNA transcripts. RT-PCR in the first round used HTBI primers; a second-round multiplex PCR followed. TCRdb called the multiplex PCR reads again in MiXCR, with one record for every CDR3 protein. The repertoire holds about 1.1 million distinct CDR3 sequences, with around a third as singletons. Sample: peripheral blood or thyroid tissue (not recorded which). Receptor source: an adult man with Graves' hyperthyroidism.

The chain combines TRBV7-9 with TRBJ2-3, with D possibly matching TRBD2 (5 bases). This CDR3 region has 14 residues. With 5 bases removed from V and 2 bases from J, the gap between germline ends came to 11 bases. Germline V gene data show CDR1 as SEHNR and CDR2 as FQNEAQ (reference sequence). CDR3: CASSPPGLTDTQYF. CDR3 sequence (DNA): TGTGCCAGCAGCCCCCCAGGACTCACAGATACGCAGTATTTT.

The rearrangement links TRBV20-1 to TRBJ1-2, with D maybe TRBD1 (6 bases). The CDR3 has 13 residues. Germline V CDR1 and CDR2: DFQATT, SNEGSKA (reference sequence). V dropped 3 bases and J dropped 6 bases, with 14 bases sitting between them. The CDR3 DNA is TGCAGTGCTAGTAAGCCACAGGGAGATGGCTACACCTTC. Translated: CSASKPQGDGYTF.

The chain is built from TRBV20-1 and TRBJ2-7; 8 positions match TRBD1. The CDR3 sequence is 15 residues long. Germline loops: CDR1 DFQATT, CDR2 SNEGSKA (reference sequence). V lost 3 bases and J lost 2; bases outside the gene matches: 9. The CDR3 nucleotides read TGCAGTGCTAGCTCAATCGGGACAGGCACCTACGAGCAGTACTTC. It yields the protein CSASSIGTGTYEQYF.